The clone carrying this T cell receptor (beta chain) was recorded at least ten times. Its target is not known. TCRdb analysed the reads with MiXCR anew, one entry per CDR3 protein. The sample holds around 120,000 distinct CDR3 sequences; roughly 9% are singletons and the top ten take roughly a tenth. This sample stems from a study of T cell repertoires in cytomegalovirus infection. Whole-study findings and limits: Identification of carriers of CMV plus the relevant HLA was achieved through cumulative public TCR beta family frequency. Dominant in the ex vivo response were TCR beta clonotypes restricted by HLA-C and specific for CMV.

The germline V gene encodes CDR1 LNHNV and CDR2 YYDKDF (reference sequence). Germline trimming cut 4 bases from V and 5 bases from J; bases unmatched to any gene: 4. The CDR3 runs 14 residues. This TCR was recovered from a human donor in good health (CMV status not recorded). Some clones in this sample may be carry-over from other donors' samples. The specimen sequenced was PBMCs. The V gene is TRBV15, the J gene TRBJ2-7; TRBD1 agrees at 11 bases. CDR3 in amino acids: CATSNRDRGNEQYF. CDR3 DNA: TGTGCCACCAGCAACCGGGACAGGGGGAACGAGCAGTACTTC.